The 11 T cell receptor beta chains presented below share a single source sample, sequenced in a study of blood T cell repertoires in COVID-19. Assay used: immunoSEQ multiplex PCR; TCRdb lists only in-frame clones, some missing. Of fewer than 150,000 clones in the sample, 87% were seen once. Sequencing was performed on peripheral blood. The receptors derive from a woman in her 70s with acute or convalescent COVID-19.

The rearrangement joins TRBV19 to TRBJ1-4, with D hard to call. Germline V gene lookup returns CDR1 LNHDA and CDR2 SQIVND (reference sequence). The CDR3 totals 14 residues. Trimming shortened V by 3 bases and J by 4 bases, and 9 bases separated the two germline ends. DNA for the CDR3: TGTGCCAGTAGTATCTACAGCCGTAATGAAAAACTGTTTTTT. Amino acid sequence: CASSIYSRNEKLFF.

The V call is TRBV6-5, the J call TRBJ1-2; D uncertain. CDR1 and CDR2 (germline): MNHEY, SVGAGI. V lost 6 bases and J 8 bases, leaving 10 bases between the germline ends. CDR3 length: 11 residues. CDR3 coding DNA: TGTGCCAGCAGATCCCCTTTCGGCTACACCTTC. It codes for CASRSPFGYTF.

The chain recombines TRBV30 with TRBJ1-3, with 8 positions matching TRBD1. Losses at the gene ends were 0 bases for V and 9 bases for J; bases not matched to a gene: 4. This CDR3 has 13 amino acids. Germline V CDR1 and CDR2: GTSNPN, SVGIG (reference sequence). The CDR3 spells CAWSVLDRGTIYF. The DNA of the CDR3 is TGTGCCTGGAGTGTACTTGACAGGGGCACCATATATTTT. The whole variable domain, remainder taken from reference TRBV30 and TRBJ1-3, is SQTIHQWPATLVQPVGSPLSLECTVEGTSNPNLYWYRQAAGRGLQLLFYSVGIGQISSEVPQNLSASRPQDRQFILSSKKLLLSDSGFYLCAWSVLDRGTIYFGEGSWLTVV.

The chain employs TRBV10-3 and TRBJ2-1; D is perhaps TRBD1 (6 bases). V lost 3 bases and J 8 bases, leaving 17 bases between the germline ends. Germline V gives CDR1 ENHRY, CDR2 SYGVKD. This CDR3 region has 15 residues. CDR3 amino acids: CAISDNVNRAYEQFF. Written as DNA, the CDR3 is TGTGCCATCAGTGATAATGTTAACAGGGCGTATGAGCAGTTCTTC.

The DNA of the CDR3 is TGTGCCAGCAGTGAGGGGGCGCCTGGAAACACCATATATTTT. Its translation is CASSEGAPGNTIYF. The chain employs TRBV2 and TRBJ1-3, with a tentative D call TRBD1 (6 bases). Germline-derived CDR1 and CDR2 are SNHLY and FYNNEI. The CDR3 contains 14 residues. The ends were cut back, 3 bases at V and 2 bases at J, with 8 bases in the middle.

The chain links TRBV3-1 (or the pseudogene TRBV3-2) to TRBJ2-2, with 8 bases matching TRBD2. The CDR3 has 18 residues. Germline V lookup: CDR1 LGHDT, CDR2 YNNKEL (reference sequence). V shed 0 bases and J 3 bases; nucleotides not matched to a gene: 9. The chain's CDR3 is CASSQDFYGGADTGELFF. CDR3 in DNA: TGTGCCAGCAGCCAAGATTTTTACGGGGGGGCCGACACCGGGGAGCTGTTTTTT.

V and J are TRBV9 and TRBJ1-6, with 7 bases lining up with TRBD1. Germline values: CDR1 SGDLS, CDR2 YYNGEE. CDR3 length equals 15 residues. The ends lost 3 bases at V and 8 bases at J; junction bases unmatched: 8. The CDR3 loop reads CASSGQGRRDSPLHF. The CDR3 DNA is TGTGCCAGCAGCGGACAGGGTCGGAGGGATTCACCCCTCCACTTT. Drawing the rest from reference TRBV9 and TRBJ1-6, the complete variable domain is DSGVTQTPKHLITATGQRVTLRCSPRSGDLSVYWYQQSLDQGLQFLIQYYNGEERAKGNILERFSAQQFPDLHSELNLSSLELGDSALYFCASSGQGRRDSPLHFGNGTRLTVT.

The chain joins TRBV28 to TRBJ2-3; tentatively, D is TRBD2 (6 bases). In germline, CDR1 is MDHEN, CDR2 SYDVKM. V was shortened by 6 bases and J by 6 bases, with 13 bases between the two germline ends. The CDR3 extends over 13 amino acids. The chain's CDR3 is CASSPWGDDTQYF. CDR3 sequence (DNA): TGTGCCAGCAGCCCGTGGGGGGATGATACGCAGTATTTT.

The rearrangement joins TRBV25-1 to TRBJ1-1; possibly TRBD1 for D (5 bases). Deletions cut 6 bases from V and 4 bases from J, with 27 bases between. This CDR3 contains 18 residues. Per the germline V gene, CDR1 is MGHDK and CDR2 is SYGVNS. CDR3 in amino acids: CASSSPGRLWMGGTEAFF. The DNA of the CDR3 is TGTGCCAGCAGCTCCCCGGGACGGCTGTGGATGGGGGGCACTGAAGCTTTCTTT.

The chain combines TRBV30 with TRBJ1-4, with TRBD1 identical over 8 bases. V lost 5 bases to trimming and J lost 8 bases; unmatched junction nucleotides: 10. From germline, CDR1 is GTSNPN and CDR2 SVGIG (reference sequence). The CDR3 spans 14 residues. CDR3 DNA: TGTGCCTGGGCGCAGGGACAGGTGGAAGAAAAACTGTTTTTT. Translation: CAWAQGQVEEKLFF.

This sequence joins TRBV28 and TRBJ1-2, with 8 nucleotides matching TRBD1. Losses at the gene ends were 5 bases for V and 0 bases for J; bases not matched to a gene: 5. Germline V gene data show CDR1 as MDHEN and CDR2 as SYDVKM. This CDR3 is built from 15 residues. In DNA form, the CDR3 reads TGTGCCAGCAGTACACAGGGGGGCCCTAACTATGGCTACACCTTC. This encodes CASSTQGGPNYGYTF.